One and the same sample provided the 16 T cell receptor beta chains below, sequenced in a study of CD8 T cells in ankylosing spondylitis (dated 2017 in TCRdb). What the work shows at the level of the full study, not this receptor alone: A TCR beta motif of about 8 highly homologous amino acid variants appeared characteristic of blood from ankylosing spondylitis patients.

To prepare the library, 5' RACE was applied. Sequenced using an Illumina HiSeq 2500. In-frame beta chains were kept once TCRdb had trimmed the public reads at Q25 with fastp and called clones with MiXCR. Every CDR3 protein is listed once, alongside the most common genes and DNA of its rows. The sample table records a few hundred thousand distinct CDR3 sequences; over 15% of these occur just once. Approximately 1% of the sample is held by the ten biggest clonotypes. No antigen has been assigned to these receptors. Specimen: blood, either unsorted or a sorted T cell fraction (not recorded which). Receptor source: a male donor with ankylosing spondylitis.

At least ten counts were recorded for this clonotype. The V call is TRBV5-1, the J call TRBJ1-1; 10 nucleotides align to TRBD1. Germline V lookup: CDR1 SGHRS, CDR2 YFSETQ. The CDR3 runs to 17 residues. V trimming: 5 bases; J trimming: 7 bases; junction bases outside the gene matches: 17. As DNA, the CDR3 is TGCGCCAGCAGTACCCGACCGGGGGACAGGGGTATTAGTGAAGCTTTCTTT. Its protein is CASSTRPGDRGISEAFF.

The CDR3 here is CAWSVLNSLTGELFF. The CDR3, as DNA: TGTGCCTGGAGTGTATTGAACAGCCTCACCGGGGAGCTGTTTTTT. The V call is TRBV30, the J call TRBJ2-2; unclear D gene. V was cut by 0 bases and J by 4 bases, with 12 bases left in between. Germline-derived CDR1 and CDR2 are GTSNPN and SVGIG (reference sequence). The CDR3 extends over 15 amino acids.

The chain combines TRBV18 with TRBJ2-1, with D possibly matching TRBD1 (5 bases). Germline V CDR1 and CDR2: KGHSH, LQKENI. With 2 bases removed from V and 8 bases from J, the gap between germline ends came to 10 bases. The CDR3 totals 13 residues. CDR3 amino acids: CASSPNQGDEQFF. DNA for the CDR3: TGTGCCAGCTCACCAAACCAGGGCGATGAGCAGTTCTTC.

A few counts support this clonotype. CDR3 DNA: TGTGCCAGCAGCCCCCGGACAGGGGTCTTCCAAGAGACCCAGTACTTC. This codes for CASSPRTGVFQETQYF. The chain recombines TRBV9 with TRBJ2-5, with 9 positions matching TRBD1. There are 16 residues in the CDR3. Germline CDR1 reads SGDLS; CDR2 reads YYNGEE. J gave up 1 base and V 4 bases, and 8 bases lay outside the gene matches. Supplemented by reference TRBV9 and TRBJ2-5, the full variable domain reads DSGVTQTPKHLITATGQRVTLRCSPRSGDLSVYWYQQSLDQGLQFLIQYYNGEERAKGNILERFSAQQFPDLHSELNLSSLELGDSALYFCASSPRTGVFQETQYFGPGTRLLVL.

V is TRBV5-6 and J is TRBJ1-1, with D perhaps TRBD1 (5 bases). This CDR3 contains 12 residues. The ends were cut back, 2 bases at V and 6 bases at J, with 8 bases in the middle. The germline gives CDR1 SGHDT, CDR2 YYEEEE. The CDR3 coding sequence is TGTGCCAGCAGCTTTTGGGGCTCTGAAGCTTTCTTT. Translating gives CASSFWGSEAFF.

A few counts support this clonotype. The V call is TRBV11-3, the J call TRBJ2-2; 12 nucleotides match TRBD2. CDR3 size: 16 residues. Germline CDR1 and CDR2: SGHNT and YENEEA. With V trimmed by 5 bases and J by 0 bases, 1 base remained unmatched. DNA of the CDR3: TGTGCCAGCAGCCTAGCGGGAGGGCCGAACACCGGGGAGCTGTTTTTT. It translates to CASSLAGGPNTGELFF.

This chain connects TRBV11-3 to TRBJ2-2; TRBD2 is a possible D gene (6 bases). The CDR3 runs to 15 residues. Germline CDR1 is SGHNT and CDR2 is YENEEA. Trimming pared 5 bases from V and 4 bases from J, leaving 14 bases between. The CDR3 sequence: CASSPSGDSTGELFF. Here the CDR3 DNA reads TGTGCCAGCAGCCCGTCGGGGGACTCCACCGGGGAGCTGTTTTTT.

The V call is TRBV6-1, the J call TRBJ2-1, with D perhaps assigned TRBD1 or TRBD2 (6 bases each). CDR3 length: 15 residues. V was clipped by 6 bases and J by 3 bases, with 15 bases between them. CDR1 is MNHNS, CDR2 SASEGT, per germline. CDR3 region: CASRPGALSYNEQFF. The DNA of the CDR3 is TGTGCCAGCAGGCCGGGGGCGCTAAGCTACAATGAGCAGTTCTTC.

This chain uses TRBV20-1 with TRBJ1-1; a possible D gene is TRBD1 (5 bases). CDR1 is DFQATT, CDR2 SNEGSKA, per germline (reference sequence). The CDR3 loop spans 13 amino acids. V dropped 1 base and J dropped 3 bases, with 9 bases sitting between them. The CDR3 protein is CSARGQTDTEAFF. CDR3 nucleotides: TGCAGTGCTAGAGGTCAGACAGACACTGAAGCTTTCTTT.

This clonotype was seen more than once but under ten times. This sequence joins TRBV6-1 and TRBJ1-2, with D unresolved. The V gene's germline CDR1 is MNHNS and CDR2 SASEGT. This CDR3 comprises 13 residues. Trimming pared 6 bases from V and 4 bases from J, leaving 12 bases between. CDR3 nucleotides: TGTGCCAGCAGGGACCCATACCCCTATGGCTACACCTTC. This translates into CASRDPYPYGYTF.

This clonotype was observed at least ten times. The chain joins TRBV28 to TRBJ2-4, with a possible D match to TRBD1 (6 bases). CDR1 is MDHEN and CDR2 is SYDVKM in the germline V gene. The CDR3 covers 14 residues. Trimming removed 4 bases from V and 6 bases from J, with 13 bases in between. Written as DNA, the CDR3 is TGTGCCAGCAGTTCCACCAAGGGGGTAAACATTCAGTACTTC. Translated, it gives CASSSTKGVNIQYF.

This clonotype has more than one count but fewer than ten. The chain is built from TRBV2 and TRBJ2-5; TRBD2 matches at 8 bases. The germline gives CDR1 SNHLY, CDR2 FYNNEI. The CDR3 has 16 residues. Trimming cost V 1 base and J 2 bases; bases outside gene matches: 6. Written as DNA, the CDR3 is TGTGCCAGCAGTGAAGGTCTCGTAGCGGGGCAAGAGACCCAGTACTTC. As protein: CASSEGLVAGQETQYF.

The rearrangement uses TRBV4-2 and TRBJ2-1, with D possibly being TRBD2 (5 bases). Germline CDR1 is LGHNA and CDR2 is YNFKEQ. The CDR3 length is 16 residues. Deletions cut 0 bases from V and 8 bases from J, with 17 bases between. CDR3 nucleotide sequence: TGTGCCAGCAGCCAAGATTCTGCCACTGTGCGGGATGAGCAGTTCTTC. This encodes CASSQDSATVRDEQFF.

This sequence joins TRBV29-1 and TRBJ2-1; TRBD1 is a possible D gene (6 bases). Between the trimmed V and J ends, which lost 5 bases and 2 bases, there was a span of 10 bases. CDR1 SQVTM and CDR2 ANQGSEA come from the germline V gene. The CDR3 covers 13 residues. The CDR3 DNA follows: TGCAGCGTTTGGACAGCAACCTACAATGAGCAGTTCTTC. It yields the protein CSVWTATYNEQFF.

This chain links TRBV14 with TRBJ1-2; D call uncertain. Deletions cut 1 base from V and 6 bases from J, with 21 bases between. The CDR3 is made up of 17 amino acids. In germline, CDR1 is SGHDN, CDR2 FVKESK. Here the CDR3 reads CASSQGRLDPQIDGYTF. The CDR3, as DNA: TGTGCCAGCAGCCAAGGCCGTCTGGACCCACAGATAGATGGCTACACCTTC.

The chain couples TRBV27 to TRBJ1-2, with D tentatively TRBD1 (5 bases). The germline CDR1 and CDR2 sequences are MNHEY and SMNVEV (reference sequence). There are 11 residues in the CDR3. The ends were cut back, 8 bases at V and 4 bases at J, with 8 bases in the middle. The CDR3 DNA reads as TGTGCCAGCGGGGCTGGCTATGGCTACACCTTC. Its translation: CASGAGYGYTF.